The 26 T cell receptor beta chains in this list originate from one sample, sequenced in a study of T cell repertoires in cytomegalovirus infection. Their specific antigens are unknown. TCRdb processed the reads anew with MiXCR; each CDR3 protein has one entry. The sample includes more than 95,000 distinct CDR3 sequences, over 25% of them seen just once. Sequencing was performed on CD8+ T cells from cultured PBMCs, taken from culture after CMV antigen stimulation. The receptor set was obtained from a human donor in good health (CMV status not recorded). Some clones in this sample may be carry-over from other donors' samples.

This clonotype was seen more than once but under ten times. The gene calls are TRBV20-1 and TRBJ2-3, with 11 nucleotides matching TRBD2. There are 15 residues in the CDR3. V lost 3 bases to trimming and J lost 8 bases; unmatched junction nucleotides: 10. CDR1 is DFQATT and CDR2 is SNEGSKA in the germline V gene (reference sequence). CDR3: CSASLAGGRDGTQYF. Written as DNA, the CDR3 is TGCAGTGCTAGTCTAGCGGGGGGCCGAGACGGTACGCAGTATTTT.

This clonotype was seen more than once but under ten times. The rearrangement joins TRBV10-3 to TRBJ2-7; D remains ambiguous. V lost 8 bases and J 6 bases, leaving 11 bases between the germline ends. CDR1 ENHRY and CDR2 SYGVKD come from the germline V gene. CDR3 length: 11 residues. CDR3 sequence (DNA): TGTGCCATCCGGCTTGGGGTCGAGCAGTACTTC. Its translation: CAIRLGVEQYF.

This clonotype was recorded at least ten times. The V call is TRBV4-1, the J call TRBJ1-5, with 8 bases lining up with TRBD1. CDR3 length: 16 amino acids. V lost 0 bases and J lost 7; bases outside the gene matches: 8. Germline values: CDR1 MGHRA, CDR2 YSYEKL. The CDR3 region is CASSQDQGTGGQPQHF. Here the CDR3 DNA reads TGCGCCAGCAGCCAAGATCAGGGAACAGGGGGGCAGCCCCAGCATTTT.

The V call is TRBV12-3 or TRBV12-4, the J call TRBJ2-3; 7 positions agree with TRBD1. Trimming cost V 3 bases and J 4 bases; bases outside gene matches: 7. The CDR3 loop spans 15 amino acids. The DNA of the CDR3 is TGTGCCAGCAGTTTGAACAGGCAGGGGGCAGATACGCAGTATTTT. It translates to CASSLNRQGADTQYF.

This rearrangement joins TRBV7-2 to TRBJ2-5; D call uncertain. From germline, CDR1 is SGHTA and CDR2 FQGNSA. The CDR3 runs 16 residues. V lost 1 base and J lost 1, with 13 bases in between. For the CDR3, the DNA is TGTGCCAGCAGCTTAGGGTTGGGTTCCCGCCAAGAGACCCAGTACTTC. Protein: CASSLGLGSRQETQYF.

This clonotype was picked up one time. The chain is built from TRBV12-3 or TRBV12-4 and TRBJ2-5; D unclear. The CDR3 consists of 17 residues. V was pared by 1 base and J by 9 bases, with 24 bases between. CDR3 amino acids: CASSLESREVGDLAQYF. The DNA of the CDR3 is TGTGCCAGCAGTTTAGAGTCCCGAGAAGTAGGTGATTTGGCCCAGTACTTC.

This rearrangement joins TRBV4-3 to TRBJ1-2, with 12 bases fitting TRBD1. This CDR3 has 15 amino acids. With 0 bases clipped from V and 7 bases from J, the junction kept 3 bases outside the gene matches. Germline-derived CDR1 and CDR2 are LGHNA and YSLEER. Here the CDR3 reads CASSQDGTGGAGYTF. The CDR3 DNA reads TGCGCCAGCAGCCAAGACGGGACAGGGGGCGCTGGCTACACCTTC.

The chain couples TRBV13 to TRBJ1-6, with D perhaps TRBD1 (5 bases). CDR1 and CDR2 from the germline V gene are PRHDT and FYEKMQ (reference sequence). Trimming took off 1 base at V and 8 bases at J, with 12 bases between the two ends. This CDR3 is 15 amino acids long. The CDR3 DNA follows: TGTGCCAGCAGCTTAGAGGGGACGTCCGATTCACCCCTCCACTTT. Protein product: CASSLEGTSDSPLHF.

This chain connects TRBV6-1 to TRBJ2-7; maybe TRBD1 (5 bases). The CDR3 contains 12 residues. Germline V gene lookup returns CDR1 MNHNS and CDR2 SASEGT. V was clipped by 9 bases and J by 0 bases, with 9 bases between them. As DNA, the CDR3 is TGTGCCAGTACAGGCGTCTCCTACGAGCAGTACTTC. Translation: CASTGVSYEQYF.

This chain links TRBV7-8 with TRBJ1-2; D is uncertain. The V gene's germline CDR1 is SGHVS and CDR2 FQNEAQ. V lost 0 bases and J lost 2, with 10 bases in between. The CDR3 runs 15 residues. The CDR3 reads CASSLAGQANYGYTF. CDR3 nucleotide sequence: TGTGCCAGCAGCTTAGCGGGCCAGGCCAACTATGGCTACACCTTC.

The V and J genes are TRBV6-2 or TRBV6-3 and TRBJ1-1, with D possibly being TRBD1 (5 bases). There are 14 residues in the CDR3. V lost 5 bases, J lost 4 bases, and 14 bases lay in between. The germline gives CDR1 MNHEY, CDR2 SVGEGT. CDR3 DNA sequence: TGTGCCAGCAGTCCCACGGGGGGGTTCACTGAAGCTTTCTTT. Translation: CASSPTGGFTEAFF.

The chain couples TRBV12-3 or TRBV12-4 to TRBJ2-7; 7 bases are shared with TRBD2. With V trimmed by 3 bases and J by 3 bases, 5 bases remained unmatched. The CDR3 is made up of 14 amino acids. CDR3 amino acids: CASSFAGGGYEQYF. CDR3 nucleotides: TGTGCCAGCAGTTTTGCCGGCGGGGGCTACGAGCAGTACTTC.

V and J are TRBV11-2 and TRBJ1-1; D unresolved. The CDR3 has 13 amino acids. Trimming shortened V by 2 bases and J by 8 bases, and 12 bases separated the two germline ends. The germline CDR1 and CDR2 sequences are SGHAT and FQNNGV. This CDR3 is CASSLSAPGEAFF. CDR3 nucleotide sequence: TGTGCCAGCAGCTTATCGGCACCGGGAGAAGCTTTCTTT.

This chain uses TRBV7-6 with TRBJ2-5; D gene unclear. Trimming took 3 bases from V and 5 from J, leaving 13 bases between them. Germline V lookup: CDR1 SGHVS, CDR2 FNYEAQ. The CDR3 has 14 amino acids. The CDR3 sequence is CASSLVRVGETQYF. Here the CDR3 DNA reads TGTGCCAGCAGCTTGGTTAGGGTCGGGGAGACCCAGTACTTC.

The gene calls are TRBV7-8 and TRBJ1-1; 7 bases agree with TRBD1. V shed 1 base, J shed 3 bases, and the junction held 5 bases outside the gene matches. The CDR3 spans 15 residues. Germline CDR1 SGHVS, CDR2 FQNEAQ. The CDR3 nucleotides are TGTGCCAGCAGCTTAGTGGGCGGGACAGACACTGAAGCTTTCTTT. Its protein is CASSLVGGTDTEAFF.

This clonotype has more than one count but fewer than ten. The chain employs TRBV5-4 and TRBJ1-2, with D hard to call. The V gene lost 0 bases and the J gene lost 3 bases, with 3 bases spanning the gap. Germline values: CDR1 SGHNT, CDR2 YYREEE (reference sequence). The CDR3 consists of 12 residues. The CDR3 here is CASSLADYGYTF. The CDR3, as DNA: TGTGCCAGCAGCTTGGCGGACTATGGCTACACCTTC.

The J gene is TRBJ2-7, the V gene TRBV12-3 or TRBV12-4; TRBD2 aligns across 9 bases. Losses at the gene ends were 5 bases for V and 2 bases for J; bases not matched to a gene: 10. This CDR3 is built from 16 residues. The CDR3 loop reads CASSLDPLAGTYEQYF. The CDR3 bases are TGTGCCAGCAGTCTAGATCCCCTAGCGGGGACCTACGAGCAGTACTTC.

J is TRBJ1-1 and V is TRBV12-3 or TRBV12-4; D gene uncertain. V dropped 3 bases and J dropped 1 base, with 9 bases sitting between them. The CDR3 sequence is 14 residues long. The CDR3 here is CASSFLPENTEAFF. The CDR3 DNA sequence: TGTGCCAGCAGTTTTCTCCCGGAGAACACTGAAGCTTTCTTT.

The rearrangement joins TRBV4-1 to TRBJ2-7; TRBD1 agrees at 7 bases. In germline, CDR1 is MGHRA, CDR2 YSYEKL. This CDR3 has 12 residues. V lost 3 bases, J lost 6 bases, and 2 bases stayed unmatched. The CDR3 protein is CASSHPGGEQYF. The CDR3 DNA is TGCGCCAGCAGCCACCCAGGGGGCGAGCAGTACTTC.

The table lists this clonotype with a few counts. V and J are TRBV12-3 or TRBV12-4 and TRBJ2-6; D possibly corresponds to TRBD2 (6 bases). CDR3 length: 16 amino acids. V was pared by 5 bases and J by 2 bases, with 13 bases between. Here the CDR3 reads CASSAGPSPGANVLTF. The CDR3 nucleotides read TGTGCCAGCAGTGCGGGGCCTTCCCCTGGGGCCAACGTCCTGACTTTC.

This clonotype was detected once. The CDR3 sequence: CASSLAVQGAFIQYF. The DNA for the CDR3 is TGTGCCAGCAGCTTAGCGGTCCAGGGGGCTTTCATTCAGTACTTC. This chain connects TRBV7-4 to TRBJ2-4, with TRBD1 matching over 8 bases. Germline V CDR1 and CDR2: SGHVT, SQSDAQ. This CDR3 is 15 amino acids long. Trimming at V came to 0 bases and at J to 9 bases, leaving 7 bases not matched to a gene.

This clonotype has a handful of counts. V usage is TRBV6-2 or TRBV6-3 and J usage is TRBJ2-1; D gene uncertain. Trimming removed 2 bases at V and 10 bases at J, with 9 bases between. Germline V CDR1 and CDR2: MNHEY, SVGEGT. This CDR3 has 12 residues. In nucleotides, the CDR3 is TGTGCCAGCAGTTACCCCGAACTCGAGCAGTTCTTC. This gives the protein CASSYPELEQFF.

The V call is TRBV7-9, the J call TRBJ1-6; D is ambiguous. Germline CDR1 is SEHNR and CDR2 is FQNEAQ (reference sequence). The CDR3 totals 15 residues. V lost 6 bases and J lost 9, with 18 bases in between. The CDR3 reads CASRPTEGASSPLHF. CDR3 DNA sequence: TGTGCCAGCAGGCCAACAGAGGGCGCGTCTTCACCCCTCCACTTT.

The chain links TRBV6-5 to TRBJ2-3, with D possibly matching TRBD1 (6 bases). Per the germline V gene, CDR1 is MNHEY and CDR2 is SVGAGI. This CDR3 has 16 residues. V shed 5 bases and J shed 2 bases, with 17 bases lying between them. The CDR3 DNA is TGTGCCAGCAGTCCGACTTGGACAGTCCCCACAGATACGCAGTATTTT. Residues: CASSPTWTVPTDTQYF.

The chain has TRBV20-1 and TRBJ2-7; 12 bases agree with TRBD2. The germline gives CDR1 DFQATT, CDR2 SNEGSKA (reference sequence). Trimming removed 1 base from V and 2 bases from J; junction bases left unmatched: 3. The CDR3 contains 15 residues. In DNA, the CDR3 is TGCAGTGCTAGAGGACTAGCGGGGGTCACCTACGAGCAGTACTTC. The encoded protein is CSARGLAGVTYEQYF.

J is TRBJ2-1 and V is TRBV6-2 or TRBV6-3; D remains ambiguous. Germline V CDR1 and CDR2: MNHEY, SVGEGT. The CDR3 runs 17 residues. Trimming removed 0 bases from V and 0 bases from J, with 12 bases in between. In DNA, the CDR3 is TGTGCCAGCAGTTACTCGGCACCTACCGCCTCCTACAATGAGCAGTTCTTC. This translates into CASSYSAPTASYNEQFF.